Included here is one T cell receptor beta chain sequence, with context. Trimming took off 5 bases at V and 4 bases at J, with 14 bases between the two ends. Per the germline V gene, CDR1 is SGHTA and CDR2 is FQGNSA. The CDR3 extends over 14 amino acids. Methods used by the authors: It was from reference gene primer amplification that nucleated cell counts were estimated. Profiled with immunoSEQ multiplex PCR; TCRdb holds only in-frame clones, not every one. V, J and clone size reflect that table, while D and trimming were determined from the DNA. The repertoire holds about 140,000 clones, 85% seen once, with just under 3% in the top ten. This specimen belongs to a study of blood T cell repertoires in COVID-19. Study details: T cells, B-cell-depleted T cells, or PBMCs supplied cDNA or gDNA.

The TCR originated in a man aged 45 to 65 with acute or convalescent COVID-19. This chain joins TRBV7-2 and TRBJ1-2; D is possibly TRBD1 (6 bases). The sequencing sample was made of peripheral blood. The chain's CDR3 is CASSPTDRFYGYTF. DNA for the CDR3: TGTGCCAGCAGCCCAACAGACAGGTTCTATGGCTACACCTTC.